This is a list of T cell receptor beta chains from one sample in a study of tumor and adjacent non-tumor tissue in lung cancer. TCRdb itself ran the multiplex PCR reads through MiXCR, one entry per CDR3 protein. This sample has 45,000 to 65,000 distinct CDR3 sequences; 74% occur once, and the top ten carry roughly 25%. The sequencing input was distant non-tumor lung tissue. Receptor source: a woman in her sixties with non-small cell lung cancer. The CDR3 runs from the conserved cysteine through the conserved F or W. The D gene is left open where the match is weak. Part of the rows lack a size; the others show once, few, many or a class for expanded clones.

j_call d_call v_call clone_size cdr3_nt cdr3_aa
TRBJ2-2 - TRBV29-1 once TGCAGTGTCACAAGGACAATGAACACCGGGGAGCTGTTTTTT CSVTRTMNTGELFF
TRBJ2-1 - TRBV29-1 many TGCAGCGTCCCGGGACTGCACAATGAGCAGTTCTTC CSVPGLHNEQFF
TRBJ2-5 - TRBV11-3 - TGTGCCAGCAGCATAGCTTGGGACCCTCAAGAGACCCAGTACTTC CASSIAWDPQETQYF
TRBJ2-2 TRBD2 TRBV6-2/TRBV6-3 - TGTGCCAGCAGGGGACTAGGGAACAGCGGGGAGCTGTTTTTT CASRGLGNSGELFF
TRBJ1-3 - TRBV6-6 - TGTGCCAGCAGTTACCCCCCAGGGACCCTCGACTCTAGAAATACCATATATTTT CASSYPPGTLDSRNTIYF
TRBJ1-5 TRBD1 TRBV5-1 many TGCGCCAGCAGCCCCGACAGGGGCAATCAGCCCCAGCATTTT CASSPDRGNQPQHF
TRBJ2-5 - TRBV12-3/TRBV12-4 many TGTGCCAGCAGCGACCTGGGGGAGACCCAGTACTTC CASSDLGETQYF
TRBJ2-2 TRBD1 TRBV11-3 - TGTGCCTGTAGCCCCGGGACAGGGGTCACCGGGGAGCTGATTTTT CACSPGTGVTGELIF
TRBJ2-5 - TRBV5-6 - TGTGCCAACAGCAAGACCGGGCCGGGGGAGACACAGTACTTC CANSKTGPGETQYF
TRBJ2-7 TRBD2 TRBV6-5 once TGTGTCAGCGGGGTCCAGGGCCCCAATTATGAGCAGTACTTC CVSGVQGPNYEQYF
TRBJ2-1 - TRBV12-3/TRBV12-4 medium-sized TGTGCCAGCAGTTCGCCCGCCGTCACGGGGTCTAGCGATGAGCAGTTCTTC CASSSPAVTGSSDEQFF
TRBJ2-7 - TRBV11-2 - TGTGCCAGCAGCTTGACTAGAGGGTGGGCCTACTACGGACAGTACTTC CASSLTRGWAYYGQYF
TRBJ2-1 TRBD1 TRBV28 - TGTGTCAACAGTATGACAGGGGGGTTCAATAAGCAGTTCTTC CVNSMTGGFNKQFF
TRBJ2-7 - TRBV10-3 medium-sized TGTGCCTCTAAGCGCGGGGAATACGAGCAGTACTTC CASKRGEYEQYF
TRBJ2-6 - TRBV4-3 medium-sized TGCGCCAGCAGCCAAGGTACTGGGGCCAACGTCCTGACTTTC CASSQGTGANVLTF
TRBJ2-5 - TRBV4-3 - TGCGCCAGCAGCCAAGAGGTCTCCCTTGGCAAGACCCAGTGCTTC CASSQEVSLGKTQCF
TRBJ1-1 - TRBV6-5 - TGTGTCAGCACCTCTTTCCGGGACTGGGTGGTTGAAGCTTTCTTT CVSTSFRDWVVEAFF
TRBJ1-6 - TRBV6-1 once TGTGCCAGCAGTGAACTTATGGGAAGTTCACCCCTCCACTTC CASSELMGSSPLHF
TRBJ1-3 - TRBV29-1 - TGCAGCGTTGAAGAGGGTTACAACGGAAACACCACACATTTT CSVEEGYNGNTTHF
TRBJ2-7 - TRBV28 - TGTACCAGCAGTTCTGCATCCCTGGGTGACGAGCAGTATTTC CTSSSASLGDEQYF
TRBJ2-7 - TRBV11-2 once TGTGCCAGCAACCGGGGTTCCTACAAGCAGTACTTC CASNRGSYKQYF
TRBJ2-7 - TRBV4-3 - TGCGCCAGCAGCCAAGTCACCGGGGGCTACAAGCAATACTTC CASSQVTGGYKQYF
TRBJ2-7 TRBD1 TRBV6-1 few TGTACCAGCAGTGAAGACAGGGTTACTACGGCACAGTACTTC CTSSEDRVTTAQYF
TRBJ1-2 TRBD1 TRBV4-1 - TGCCCCAGCAGCCAAGGACAGGGACTTAACTATGCCTACACCTTC CPSSQGQGLNYAYTF
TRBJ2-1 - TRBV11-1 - TGTGCCAGCAGCTTAGCGTACCCAGACAATGAGCAGTTCTTC CASSLAYPDNEQFF
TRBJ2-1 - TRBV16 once TGTGACAACACAACTGATCTTTACAATGAGCAATTCTTC CDNTTDLYNEQFF
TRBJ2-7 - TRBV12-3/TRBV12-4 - TGTGCCAGCCTCGGGCGGGGATGCTACGAGCAGTACTTC CASLGRGCYEQYF
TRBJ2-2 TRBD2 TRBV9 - TGTGCCAGCAGCGTAGTAGCGGGAGCCGGGGAGCTGTGTTTT CASSVVAGAGELCF
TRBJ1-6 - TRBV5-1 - TGCGTCAGCAACTTGACCGAATCGTCACCCCTCCACTTT CVSNLTESSPLHF
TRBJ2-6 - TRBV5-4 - TGTGCCAGCAGCTTCGGGGGGCGCAGCTCTGGGGCCAACGTCTTGATTTTC CASSFGGRSSGANVLIF
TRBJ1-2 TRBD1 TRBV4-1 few TGCGCTAGCGGCCAAGATTCGGAGACAGGGGCTGGCTACACCTTC CASGQDSETGAGYTF
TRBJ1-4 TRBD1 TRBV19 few TGTGCCAGTAGCACGGGACAGGGGCGTACAACTAATGAAAAACTGTTTTTT CASSTGQGRTTNEKLFF
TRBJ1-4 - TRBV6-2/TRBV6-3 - TGTGCCAGCTGTAGCGGTGTGGCCGGTGAAAAACTGTTTTTC CASCSGVAGEKLFF
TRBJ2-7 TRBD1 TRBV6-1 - TGTGCCGGAAGTGGTCCGACAGGGGGCAAGTACGAGCAGTACTTC CAGSGPTGGKYEQYF
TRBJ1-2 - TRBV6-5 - TGTGCCAGCAGTCCTGGTGGTCACCATGGCTACACCTTC CASSPGGHHGYTF
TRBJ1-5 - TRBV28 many TGTTCCCCAGGACAGCAAAAAGGGTGCAATCAGCCCCAGCATTTT CSPGQQKGCNQPQHF
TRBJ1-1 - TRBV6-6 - TGTGCCAGCAGCTGGGAAACGACGGGTGACATTGAAGCTTTCTTC CASSWETTGDIEAFF
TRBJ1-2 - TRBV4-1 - TGCGCCAGCACTGAAGGAAGGAGCTATGGCTACACCTTC CASTEGRSYGYTF
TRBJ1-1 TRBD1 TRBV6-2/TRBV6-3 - TGTGCCATCAGTTACGCCGGGACAGGGCATAACACTGAAGCTTTCTTT CAISYAGTGHNTEAFF
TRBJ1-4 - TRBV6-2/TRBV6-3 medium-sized TGTGCCAGCAGCCGGGGTTATAATGAAAAACTGTTTTTT CASSRGYNEKLFF
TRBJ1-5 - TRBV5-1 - TGCGCCAGAAGCCCGGGTATAGGTAATCAGCCCCAGCATTTT CARSPGIGNQPQHF
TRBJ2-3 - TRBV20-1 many TGCAGTGCTAGTGGGACATCAGGCGGGATCAGACTAGACACAGATACGCAGTATTTT CSASGTSGGIRLDTDTQYF
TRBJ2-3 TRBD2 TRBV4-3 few TGCGCCAGCAGTCAGATGGAGGCGGGGGGAACAGATGCGCAGTATTTT CASSQMEAGGTDAQYF
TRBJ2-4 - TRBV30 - TGTGCCTTGAGACTAGTGGGCAAAAACATTCAGTACTTC CALRLVGKNIQYF
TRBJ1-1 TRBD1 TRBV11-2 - TGTACCAGCGGCATTGGGACAGGGGGCCTGAACACTGAAGCTTTCTTT CTSGIGTGGLNTEAFF
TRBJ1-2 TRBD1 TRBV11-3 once TGTGCCAGCAGCCACGGACAGGGGGGGTCCGGCTACACTTTC CASSHGQGGSGYTF
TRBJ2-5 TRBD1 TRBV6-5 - TGTGCCAGCAGTCGGACAGGGGGTCAAAAGACCAAACACTTC CASSRTGGQKTKHF
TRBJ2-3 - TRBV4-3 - TGCGCCAGCAGCCGGGTCTGTAACACAGATACGCAGTATTTT CASSRVCNTDTQYF
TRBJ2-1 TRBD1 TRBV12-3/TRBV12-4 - TGTGTCAGCAGAGGGACAGTAGGCAATGAGCACTTCTTC CVSRGTVGNEHFF
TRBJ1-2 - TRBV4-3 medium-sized TGCGCCAGCAGCCAAGAATCTGCTGTGGGTGGCTACACCTTC CASSQESAVGGYTF
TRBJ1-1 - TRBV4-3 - TGCGTCAGCAGTCGCAGGAGGGACACTGAAGCTTTCTTT CVSSRRRDTEAFF
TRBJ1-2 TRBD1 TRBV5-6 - TGTGCCAGCAGCCATGTCGGGGGCAGGGGGAACTATGGCTACACCTTC CASSHVGGRGNYGYTF
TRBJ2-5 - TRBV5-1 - TGCGCCAGCAGCTTGCAGGTCTACCAAGAGACCCAGTACTTC CASSLQVYQETQYF
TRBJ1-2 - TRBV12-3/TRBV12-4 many TGTGCCAGCAGCAAAAGGGTGTCCTTCTATGGCTACACCTTC CASSKRVSFYGYTF